These T cell receptor beta chains were read from a single sample in a study of response to subunit inactivated influenza vaccine. A single record per CDR3 protein comes from TCRdb applying MiXCR to the RT-PCR reads. The table lists a few hundred thousand distinct CDR3 sequences, 14% of them singletons, with approximately 10% in the top ten. The specimen was PBMCs from blood, collected 11 to 12 days after vaccination. Receptors were obtained from a man aged 50 or older who received an inactivated influenza vaccine. The CDR3 runs from the conserved cysteine through the conserved F or W. The D gene is left open where the match is weak. Clone size is not always given. Where it is, it says once, few, many or a class for expanded clones.

length: 13; size: NA; V: TRBV2; D: TRBD1; J: TRBJ2-7; CDR3: CASKGQGEDEQYF; DNA: TGTGCCAGCAAGGGACAGGGAGAGGACGAGCAGTACTTC
length: 16; size: NA; V: TRBV6-2/TRBV6-3; D: TRBD2; J: TRBJ2-3; CDR3: CANGDWASGSTDTQYF; DNA: TGTGCCAACGGTGATTGGGCTAGCGGGAGCACAGATACGCAGTATTTT
length: 15; size: NA; V: TRBV12-3/TRBV12-4; D: NA; J: TRBJ2-1; CDR3: CASSLAGGLLLEQFF; DNA: TGTGCCAGCAGTTTAGCGGGGGGACTCCTGCTGGAGCAGTTCTTC
length: 15; size: few; V: TRBV5-1; D: NA; J: TRBJ2-5; CDR3: CASSPGTQIQETQYF; DNA: TGCGCCAGCAGCCCCGGGACGCAGATTCAAGAGACCCAGTACTTC
length: 15; size: NA; V: TRBV6-2/TRBV6-3; D: NA; J: TRBJ2-4; CDR3: CASSYSYPGRNIQYF; DNA: TGTGCCAGCAGTTATTCGTACCCAGGCAGAAACATTCAGTACTTC
length: 18; size: few; V: TRBV15; D: NA; J: TRBJ2-6; CDR3: CATSREEIAFTGANVLTF; DNA: TGTGCCACCAGCAGAGAGGAAATTGCCTTTACTGGGGCCAACGTCCTGACTTTC
length: 16; size: few; V: TRBV5-1; D: NA; J: TRBJ1-1; CDR3: CASSLAFGGPDTEAFF; DNA: TGCGCCAGCAGCTTGGCCTTTGGGGGGCCGGACACTGAAGCTTTCTTT
length: 14; size: many; V: TRBV5-1; D: NA; J: TRBJ2-7; CDR3: CASRRQEGHYEQYF; DNA: TGCGCCAGCAGGCGACAGGAGGGTCACTACGAGCAGTACTTC
length: 13; size: NA; V: TRBV12-3/TRBV12-4; D: NA; J: TRBJ1-5; CDR3: CASSLGTDQPQHF; DNA: TGTGCCAGCAGTTTAGGGACAGATCAGCCCCAGCATTTT
length: 15; size: NA; V: TRBV29-1; D: TRBD1; J: TRBJ2-1; CDR3: CSAGFGQGVWGEQFF; DNA: TGCAGCGCCGGGTTCGGACAGGGGGTCTGGGGTGAGCAGTTCTTC
length: 14; size: few; V: TRBV10-3; D: TRBD2; J: TRBJ2-3; CDR3: CATTGRGRGDTQYF; DNA: TGTGCCACTACTGGGCGCGGGAGGGGAGATACGCAGTATTTT